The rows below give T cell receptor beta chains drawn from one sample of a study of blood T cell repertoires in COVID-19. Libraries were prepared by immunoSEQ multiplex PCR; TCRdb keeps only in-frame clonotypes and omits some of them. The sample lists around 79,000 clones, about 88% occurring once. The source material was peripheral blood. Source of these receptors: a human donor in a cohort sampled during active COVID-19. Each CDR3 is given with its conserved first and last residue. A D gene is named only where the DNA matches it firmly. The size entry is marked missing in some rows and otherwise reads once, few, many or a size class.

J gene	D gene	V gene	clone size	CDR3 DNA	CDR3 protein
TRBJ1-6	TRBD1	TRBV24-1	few	TGTGCCACCAGTGATTCGGGACAGGGGGATTCACCCCTCCACTTT	CATSDSGQGDSPLHF
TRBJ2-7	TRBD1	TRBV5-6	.	TGTGCCAGCAGCTCCCCGGACAGGGTCTACGAGCAGTACTTC	CASSSPDRVYEQYF
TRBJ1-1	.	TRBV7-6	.	TGTGCCAGCAGCTTAAACAGTTGGAACACTGAAGCTTTCTTT	CASSLNSWNTEAFF
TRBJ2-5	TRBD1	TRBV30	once	TGTGCCTGGGTACAGGGGATGGGGCAGGCCCAGTACTTC	CAWVQGMGQAQYF
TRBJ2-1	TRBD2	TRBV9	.	TGTGCCAGCAGCGGGACTAGCGGGAGGGCCTCTGAGCAGTTCTTC	CASSGTSGRASEQFF
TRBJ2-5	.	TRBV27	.	TGTGCCAGCAGTTCGGAGCCGTTAGAGACCCAGTACTTC	CASSSEPLETQYF
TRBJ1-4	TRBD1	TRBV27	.	TGTGCCAGCAGTGCCGCGGGACAGAGGGTTGAAAAACTGTTTTTT	CASSAAGQRVEKLFF
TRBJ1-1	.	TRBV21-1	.	TGTGCCAGCAGCCCCGGCGGCCAGGGGAACACTGAAGCTTTCTTT	CASSPGGQGNTEAFF
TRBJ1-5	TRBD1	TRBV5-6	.	TGTGCCAGCAGTCAGGGGGCTAGCAATCAGCCCCAGCATTTT	CASSQGASNQPQHF
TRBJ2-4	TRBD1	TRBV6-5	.	TGTGCCAGCAGTTATCAGGGGGCAGGGAACATTCAGTACTTC	CASSYQGAGNIQYF
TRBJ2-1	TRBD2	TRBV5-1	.	TGCGCCAGCAGCTTGGCAGGGACTAGCGGGGGAAAATACAATGAGCAGTTCTTC	CASSLAGTSGGKYNEQFF
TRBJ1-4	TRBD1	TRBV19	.	TGTGCCAGTAGGCAAACAGGGGACGTTTACGAAAAACTGTTTTTT	CASRQTGDVYEKLFF
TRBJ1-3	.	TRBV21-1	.	TGTGCCAGCAGCACCGAAAGGACCATGACAGCCTATGCGATAAACACCATATATTTT	CASSTERTMTAYAINTIYF
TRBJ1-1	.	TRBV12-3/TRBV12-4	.	TGTGCCAGCAGTCTGACAGTCGAGGCTGAAGCTTTCTTT	CASSLTVEAEAFF
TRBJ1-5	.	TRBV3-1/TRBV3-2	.	TGTGCCAGCAGCCAAGATATAGTCCAGCCCCAGCATTTT	CASSQDIVQPQHF
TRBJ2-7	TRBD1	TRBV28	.	TGTGCCAGCAGCCCCGCTAGGACAGGGACCTACGAGCAGTACTTC	CASSPARTGTYEQYF
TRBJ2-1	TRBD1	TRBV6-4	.	TGTGCCAGCAGCTATCAGACCGGGACAGGAAGCAATGAGCAGTTCTTC	CASSYQTGTGSNEQFF
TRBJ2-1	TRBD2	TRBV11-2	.	TGTGCCAGCAGCTCTGGGACTAGCGTAGATCGGGGTGAGCAGTTCTTC	CASSSGTSVDRGEQFF
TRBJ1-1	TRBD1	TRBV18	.	TGTGCCAGCTCACCGGAGACAGGGGGCGATTTTCCCTCGAACACTGAAGCTTTCTTT	CASSPETGGDFPSNTEAFF
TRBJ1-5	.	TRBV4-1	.	TGCGCCAGCAGCCCAGGACAGTATAGCAATCAGCCCCAGCATTTT	CASSPGQYSNQPQHF
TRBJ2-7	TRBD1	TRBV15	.	TGTGCCACCAGCAGAGGGACAGGGGACCTCTACGAGCAGTACTTC	CATSRGTGDLYEQYF
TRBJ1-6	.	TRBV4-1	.	TGCGCCAGCAGCCAAGATTTTCTGAATTCACCCCTCCACTTT	CASSQDFLNSPLHF
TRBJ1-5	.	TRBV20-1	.	TGCAGTGCAAGTAGGGCAGGGGATCAGCCCCAGCATTTT	CSASRAGDQPQHF
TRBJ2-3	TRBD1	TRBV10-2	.	TGCGCCAGCAGTGAGCGGACAGGGGTCACAGATACGCAGTATTTT	CASSERTGVTDTQYF
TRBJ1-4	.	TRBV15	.	TGTGCCACCAGCAGAGATCGCCAGGGAAGTGGAAAACTGTTTTTT	CATSRDRQGSGKLFF
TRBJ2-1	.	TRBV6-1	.	TGTGCCAGCAGTGAATTATACAATGAGCAGTTCTTC	CASSELYNEQFF
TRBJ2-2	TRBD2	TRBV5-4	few	TGTGCCAGCAGCTTGTACGGGGGGTTCACCGGGGAGCTGTTTTTT	CASSLYGGFTGELFF
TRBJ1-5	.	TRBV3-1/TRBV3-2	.	TGTGCCAGCAGCCAGGCCGGGGGATCGGGAAATCAGCCCCAGCATTTT	CASSQAGGSGNQPQHF
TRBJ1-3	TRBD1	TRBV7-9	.	TGTGCCAGCACCTTTGGACAGGCTGGAAACACCATATATTTT	CASTFGQAGNTIYF
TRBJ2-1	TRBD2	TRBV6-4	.	TGTGCCAGCTCACGGGGGGGCTGGGATGAGCAGTTCTTC	CASSRGGWDEQFF
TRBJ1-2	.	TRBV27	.	TGTGCCAGCAGTTTATCACCAAAGACGGGACACATCTATGGCTACACCTTC	CASSLSPKTGHIYGYTF
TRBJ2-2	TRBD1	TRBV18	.	TGTGCCAGCTCCCCCGGGACAGGAGTCACCGGGGAGCTGTTTTTT	CASSPGTGVTGELFF
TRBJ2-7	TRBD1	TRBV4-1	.	TGCGCCAGCAGCCAAGATCCCAACAGGGGTAGGGTTAGCGAGCAGTACTTC	CASSQDPNRGRVSEQYF
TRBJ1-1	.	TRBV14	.	TGTGCCAGCAGCCAAGTTAGAGGGAAGACGGTGAACACTGAAGCTTTCTTT	CASSQVRGKTVNTEAFF
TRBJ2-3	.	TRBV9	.	TGTGCCAGCAGCTCCCGTCGGGATACGCAGTATTTT	CASSSRRDTQYF
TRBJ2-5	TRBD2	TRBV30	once	TGTGCCTGGAGTGTACTAGCGGGGCTGGAGACCCAGTACTTC	CAWSVLAGLETQYF
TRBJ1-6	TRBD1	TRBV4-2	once	TGTGCCAGCAGCCAATCGGACAGGGATTCACCCCTCCACTTT	CASSQSDRDSPLHF
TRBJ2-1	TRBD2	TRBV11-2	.	TGTGCCAGCAGCTTAGCCGAGACTAGCGGGGGGACTGGTTACAATGAGCAGTTCTTC	CASSLAETSGGTGYNEQFF
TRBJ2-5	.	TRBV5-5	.	TGTGCCAGCAGCTTGCGAAGTAGTGGGGGGCAAGAGACCCAGTACTTC	CASSLRSSGGQETQYF
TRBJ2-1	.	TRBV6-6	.	TGTGCCAGCAGTTGGGGCGCATCCAGTAATGAGCAGTTCTTC	CASSWGASSNEQFF
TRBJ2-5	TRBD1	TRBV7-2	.	TGTGCCAGCAGCTCCCGCCGAATAGACAGGGGGGTAGTCGAGACCCAGTACTTC	CASSSRRIDRGVVETQYF
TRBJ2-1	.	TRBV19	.	TGTGCCAGTAGCCCCGTCGTAAACAATGAGCAGTTCTTC	CASSPVVNNEQFF
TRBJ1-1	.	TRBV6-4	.	TGTGCCAGCAGTGACTCGTCGGACATGAACACTGAAGCTTTCTTT	CASSDSSDMNTEAFF
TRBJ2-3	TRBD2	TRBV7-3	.	TGTGCCAGCAGCTTAATAGCGGGGGGGCCTAAAGATACGCAGTATTTT	CASSLIAGGPKDTQYF
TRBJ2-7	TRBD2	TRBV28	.	TGTGCCAGCAGTTTAGAGCGGGGGAGATACGAGCAGTACTTC	CASSLERGRYEQYF